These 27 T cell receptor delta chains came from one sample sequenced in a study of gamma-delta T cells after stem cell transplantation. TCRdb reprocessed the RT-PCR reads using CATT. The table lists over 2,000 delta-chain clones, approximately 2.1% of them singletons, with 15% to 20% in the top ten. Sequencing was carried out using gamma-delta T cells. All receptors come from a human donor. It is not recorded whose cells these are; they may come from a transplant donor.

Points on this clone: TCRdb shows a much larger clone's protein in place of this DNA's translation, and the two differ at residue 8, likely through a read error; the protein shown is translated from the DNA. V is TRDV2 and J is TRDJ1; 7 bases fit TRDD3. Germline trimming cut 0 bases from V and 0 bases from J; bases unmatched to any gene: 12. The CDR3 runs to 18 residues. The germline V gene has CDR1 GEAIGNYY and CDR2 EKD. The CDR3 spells CACDTLMRIRGDTDKLIF. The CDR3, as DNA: TGTGCCTGTGACACCCTGATGAGGATACGCGGGGACACCGATAAACTCATCTTT.

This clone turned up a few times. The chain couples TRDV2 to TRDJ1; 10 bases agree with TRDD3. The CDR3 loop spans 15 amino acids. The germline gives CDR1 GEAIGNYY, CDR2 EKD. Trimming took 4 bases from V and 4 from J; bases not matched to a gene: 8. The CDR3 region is CACEELGDRGDKLIF. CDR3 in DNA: TGTGCCTGTGAGGAGCTGGGGGATAGGGGCGATAAACTCATCTTT.

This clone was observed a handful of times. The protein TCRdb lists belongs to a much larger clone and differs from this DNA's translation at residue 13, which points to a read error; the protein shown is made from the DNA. The CDR3 DNA reads as TGTGCCTGTGATCCCATGGGGACCCCGGGGGCACAACCCTTCTTT. It translates to CACDPMGTPGAQPFF. The chain links TRDV2 to TRDJ2, with D perhaps matching TRDD3 (5 bases). CDR1 is GEAIGNYY and CDR2 is EKD in the germline V gene. This CDR3 is 15 amino acids long.

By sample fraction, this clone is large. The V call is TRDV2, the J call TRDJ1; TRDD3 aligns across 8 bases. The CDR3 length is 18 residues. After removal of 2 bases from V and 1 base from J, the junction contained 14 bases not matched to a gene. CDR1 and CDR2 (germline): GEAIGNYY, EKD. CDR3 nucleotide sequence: TGTGCCTGTGACAATGTACTGGGGGCTAATCGGGTCACCGATAAACTCATCTTT. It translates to CACDNVLGANRVTDKLIF.

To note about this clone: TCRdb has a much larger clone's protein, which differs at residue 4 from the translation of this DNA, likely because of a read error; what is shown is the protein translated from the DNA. The DNA for the CDR3 is TGTGCTCTTTGGGACAGTACCAAGGGCGGGGAGTACACCGATAAACTCATCTTT. As protein: CALWDSTKGGEYTDKLIF. V usage is TRDV1 and J usage is TRDJ1; a weak D match, TRDD3 (5 bases). Germline loops: CDR1 TSWWSYY, CDR2 QGS. There are 18 residues in the CDR3.

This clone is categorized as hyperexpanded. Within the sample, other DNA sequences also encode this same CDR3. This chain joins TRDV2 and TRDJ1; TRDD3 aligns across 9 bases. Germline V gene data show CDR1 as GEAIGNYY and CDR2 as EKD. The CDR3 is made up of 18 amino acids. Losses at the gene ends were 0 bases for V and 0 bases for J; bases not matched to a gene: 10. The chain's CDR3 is CACDTLMGIRGDTDKLIF. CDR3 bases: TGTGCCTGTGACACCCTGATGGGGATACGCGGGGACACCGATAAACTCATCTTT.

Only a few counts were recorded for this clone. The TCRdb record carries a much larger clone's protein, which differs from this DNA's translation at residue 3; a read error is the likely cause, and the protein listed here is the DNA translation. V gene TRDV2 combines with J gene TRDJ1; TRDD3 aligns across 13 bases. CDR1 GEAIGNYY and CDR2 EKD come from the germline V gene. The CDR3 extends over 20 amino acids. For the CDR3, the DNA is TGTGCCTTTGACACCCTACTGGGGGATACGCCCAGTGGCTACACCGATAAACTCATCTTT. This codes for CAFDTLLGDTPSGYTDKLIF.

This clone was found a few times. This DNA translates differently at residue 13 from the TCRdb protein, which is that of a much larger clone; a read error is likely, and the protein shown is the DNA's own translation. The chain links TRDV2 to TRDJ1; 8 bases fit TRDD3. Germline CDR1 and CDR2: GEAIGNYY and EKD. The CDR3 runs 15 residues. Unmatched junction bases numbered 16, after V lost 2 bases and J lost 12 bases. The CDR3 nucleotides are TGTGCCTGTGACAAACTACTGGGGGTCCCTGAGGGATTCATCTTT. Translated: CACDKLLGVPEGFIF.

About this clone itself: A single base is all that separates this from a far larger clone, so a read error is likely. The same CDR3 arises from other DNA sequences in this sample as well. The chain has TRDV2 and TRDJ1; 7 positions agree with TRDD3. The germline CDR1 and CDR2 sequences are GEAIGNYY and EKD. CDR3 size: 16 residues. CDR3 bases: TGTGCATGTGAAGTACTGGGGATCCCCCAGGGCGATAAACTCATCTTT. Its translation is CACEVLGIPQGDKLIF.

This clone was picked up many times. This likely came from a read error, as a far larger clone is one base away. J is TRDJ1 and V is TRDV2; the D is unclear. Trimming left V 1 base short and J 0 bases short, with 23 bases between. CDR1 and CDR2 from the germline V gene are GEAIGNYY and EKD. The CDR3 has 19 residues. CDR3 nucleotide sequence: TGTGCCTGTGACACGGTAACGAGTGGTGTGGAGACGTACACCGATAAACTCATCTTT. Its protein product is CACDTVTSGVETYTDKLIF.

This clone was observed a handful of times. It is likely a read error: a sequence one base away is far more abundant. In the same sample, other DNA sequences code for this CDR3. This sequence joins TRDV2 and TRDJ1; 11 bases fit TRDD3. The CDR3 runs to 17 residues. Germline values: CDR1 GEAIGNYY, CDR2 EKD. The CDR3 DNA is TGTGCTTGTGACCCAATACTGGGGGATAGGTACACCGATAAACTCATCTTT. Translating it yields CACDPILGDRYTDKLIF.

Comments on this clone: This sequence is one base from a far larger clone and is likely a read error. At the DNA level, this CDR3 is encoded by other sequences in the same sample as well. CDR3 amino acids: CACDTTRILGDFTYTDKLIF. CDR3 sequence (DNA): TGTGCCTGTGACACAACTCGAATACTGGGGGATTTTACGTACACCGATAAACTCATCTTT. The J gene is TRDJ1, the V gene TRDV2; TRDD3 matches at 10 bases. The CDR3 is 20 residues long. The germline V gene encodes CDR1 GEAIGNYY and CDR2 EKD. V lost 1 base, J lost 0 bases, and 16 bases stayed unmatched.

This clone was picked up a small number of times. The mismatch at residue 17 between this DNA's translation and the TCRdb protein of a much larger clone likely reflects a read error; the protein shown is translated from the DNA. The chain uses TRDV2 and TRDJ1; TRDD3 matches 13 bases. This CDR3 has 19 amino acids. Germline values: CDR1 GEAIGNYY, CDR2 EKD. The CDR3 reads CACDTLSLGDTVDTDKPIF. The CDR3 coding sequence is TGTGCCTGTGACACTTTATCACTGGGGGATACGGTGGACACCGATAAACCCATCTTT.

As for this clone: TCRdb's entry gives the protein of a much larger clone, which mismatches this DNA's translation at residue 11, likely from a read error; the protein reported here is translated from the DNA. Here the CDR3 DNA reads TGTGCCTGTGATGGGGTAACCGGGGGTTTGCACACCGATAAACTCATCTTT. As protein: CACDGVTGGLHTDKLIF. This sequence joins TRDV2 and TRDJ1, with a possible D match to TRDD3 (5 bases). The germline gives CDR1 GEAIGNYY, CDR2 EKD. The CDR3 loop spans 17 amino acids. V lost 4 bases, J lost 0 bases, and 20 bases lay in between.

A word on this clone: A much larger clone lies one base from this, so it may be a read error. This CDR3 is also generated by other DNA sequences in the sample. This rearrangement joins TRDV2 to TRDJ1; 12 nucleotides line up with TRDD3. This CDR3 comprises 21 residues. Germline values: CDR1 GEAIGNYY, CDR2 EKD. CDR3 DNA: TGTGCCTGTGACACTGTCTCCTCCGGCCTCGAACTGGGGGATACAATCGATAAACTTATCTTT. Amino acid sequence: CACDTVSSGLELGDTIDKLIF.

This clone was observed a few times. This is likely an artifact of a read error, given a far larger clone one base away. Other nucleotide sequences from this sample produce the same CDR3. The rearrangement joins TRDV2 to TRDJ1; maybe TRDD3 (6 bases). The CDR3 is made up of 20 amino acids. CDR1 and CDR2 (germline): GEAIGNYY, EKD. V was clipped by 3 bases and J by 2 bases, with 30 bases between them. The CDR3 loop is CACDPLSPRDTGGNTDKLIF. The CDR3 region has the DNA TGTGCCTGTGACCCACTCTCTCCTAGAGATACCGGGGGAAATACCGATAAACTCATCTTT.

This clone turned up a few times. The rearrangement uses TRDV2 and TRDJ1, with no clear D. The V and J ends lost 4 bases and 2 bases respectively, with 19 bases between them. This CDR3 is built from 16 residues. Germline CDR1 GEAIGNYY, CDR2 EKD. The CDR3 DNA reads TGTGCCTGTGATCCTCTCGCGGTGCCGGGGACCGATAAACTCATCTTT. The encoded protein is CACDPLAVPGTDKLIF.

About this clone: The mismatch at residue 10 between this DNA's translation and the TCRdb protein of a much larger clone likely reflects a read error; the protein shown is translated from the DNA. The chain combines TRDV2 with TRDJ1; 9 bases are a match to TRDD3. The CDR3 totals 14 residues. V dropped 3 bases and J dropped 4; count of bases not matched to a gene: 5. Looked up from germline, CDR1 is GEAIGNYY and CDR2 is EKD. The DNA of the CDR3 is TGTGCCTGTGACCAAATGGGGGATATCGATAAACTCATCTTT. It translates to CACDQMGDIDKLIF.

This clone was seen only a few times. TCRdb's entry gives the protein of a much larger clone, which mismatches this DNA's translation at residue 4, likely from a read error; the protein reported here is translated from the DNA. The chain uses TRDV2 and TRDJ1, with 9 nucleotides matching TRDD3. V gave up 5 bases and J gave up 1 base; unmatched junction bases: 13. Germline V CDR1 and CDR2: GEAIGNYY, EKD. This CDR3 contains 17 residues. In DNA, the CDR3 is TGTGCCTGTGGCCTACTCTCTGGGGGATCCGCCACCGATAAACTCATCTTT. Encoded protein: CACGLLSGGSATDKLIF.

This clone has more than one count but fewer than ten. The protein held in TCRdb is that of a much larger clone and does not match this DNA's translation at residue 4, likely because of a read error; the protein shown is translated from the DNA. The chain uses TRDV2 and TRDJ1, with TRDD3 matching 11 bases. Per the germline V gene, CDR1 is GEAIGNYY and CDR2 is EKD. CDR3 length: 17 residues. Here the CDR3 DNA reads TGTGCCTGTGGCACCGTTCTACTGGGGGATAGGGGCGATAAACTCATCTTT. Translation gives CACGTVLLGDRGDKLIF.

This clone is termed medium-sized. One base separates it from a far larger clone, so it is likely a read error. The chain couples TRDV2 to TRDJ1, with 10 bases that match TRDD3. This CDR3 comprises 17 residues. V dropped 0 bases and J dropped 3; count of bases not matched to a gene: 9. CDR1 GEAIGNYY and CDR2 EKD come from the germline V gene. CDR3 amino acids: CACDTLRGIRGSDKLIF. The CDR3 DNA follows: TGTGCCTGTGACACCCTGAGGGGGATACGCGGATCCGATAAACTCATCTTT.

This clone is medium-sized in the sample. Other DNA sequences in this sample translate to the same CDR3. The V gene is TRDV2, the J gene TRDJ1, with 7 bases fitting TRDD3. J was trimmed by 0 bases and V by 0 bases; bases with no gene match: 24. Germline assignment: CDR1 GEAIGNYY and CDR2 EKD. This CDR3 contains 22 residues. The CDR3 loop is CACDTVGVVDTLKGAYTDKLIF. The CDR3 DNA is TGTGCCTGTGACACCGTAGGGGTGGTGGATACGCTGAAGGGAGCGTACACCGATAAACTCATCTTT.

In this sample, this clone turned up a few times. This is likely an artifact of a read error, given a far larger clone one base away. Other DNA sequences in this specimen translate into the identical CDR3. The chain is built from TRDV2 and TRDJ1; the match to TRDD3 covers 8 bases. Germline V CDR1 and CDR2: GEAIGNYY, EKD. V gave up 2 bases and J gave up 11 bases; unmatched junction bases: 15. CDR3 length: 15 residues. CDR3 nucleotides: TGTGCCTGTGACAAACTACTGGGGGTCCCTGAGGGGCTCATCTTT. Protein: CACDKLLGVPEGLIF.

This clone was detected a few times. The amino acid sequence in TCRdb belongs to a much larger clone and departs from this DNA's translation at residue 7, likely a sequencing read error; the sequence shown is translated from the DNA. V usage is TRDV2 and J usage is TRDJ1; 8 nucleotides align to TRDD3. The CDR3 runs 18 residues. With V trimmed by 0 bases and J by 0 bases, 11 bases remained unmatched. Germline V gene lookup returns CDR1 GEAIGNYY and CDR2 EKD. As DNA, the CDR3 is TGTGCCTGTGACACCCTGATAGGGATACGCGGGGACACCGATAAACTCATCTTT. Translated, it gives CACDTLIGIRGDTDKLIF.

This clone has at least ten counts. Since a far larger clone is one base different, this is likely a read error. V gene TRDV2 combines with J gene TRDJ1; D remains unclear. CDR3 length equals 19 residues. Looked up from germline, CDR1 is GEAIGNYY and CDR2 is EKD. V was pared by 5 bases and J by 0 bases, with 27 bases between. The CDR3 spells CACGTVTNGVETYTDKLIF. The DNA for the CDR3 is TGTGCCTGTGGCACGGTAACGAATGGTGTGGAGACGTACACCGATAAACTCATCTTT.

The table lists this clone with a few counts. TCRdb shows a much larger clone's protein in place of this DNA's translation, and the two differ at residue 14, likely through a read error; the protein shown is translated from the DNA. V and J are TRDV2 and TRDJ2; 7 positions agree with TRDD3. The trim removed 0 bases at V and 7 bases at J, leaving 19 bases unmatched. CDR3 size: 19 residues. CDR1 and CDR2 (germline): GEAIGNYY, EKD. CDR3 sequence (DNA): TGTGCCTGTGACACCGTACTGGGGAGCAAGAGGTTTATGAAAGCACAACTCTTCTTT. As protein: CACDTVLGSKRFMKAQLFF.

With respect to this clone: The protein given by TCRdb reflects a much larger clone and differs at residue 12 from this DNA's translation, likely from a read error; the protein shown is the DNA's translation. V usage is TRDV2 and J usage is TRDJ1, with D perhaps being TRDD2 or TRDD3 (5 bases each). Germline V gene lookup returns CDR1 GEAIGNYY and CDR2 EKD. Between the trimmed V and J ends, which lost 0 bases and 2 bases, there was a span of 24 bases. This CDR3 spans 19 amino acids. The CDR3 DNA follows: TGTGCCTGTGACACCGTACCTACACCCAGGGATGGCGAGACCGATAAACTCATCTTT. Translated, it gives CACDTVPTPRDGETDKLIF.